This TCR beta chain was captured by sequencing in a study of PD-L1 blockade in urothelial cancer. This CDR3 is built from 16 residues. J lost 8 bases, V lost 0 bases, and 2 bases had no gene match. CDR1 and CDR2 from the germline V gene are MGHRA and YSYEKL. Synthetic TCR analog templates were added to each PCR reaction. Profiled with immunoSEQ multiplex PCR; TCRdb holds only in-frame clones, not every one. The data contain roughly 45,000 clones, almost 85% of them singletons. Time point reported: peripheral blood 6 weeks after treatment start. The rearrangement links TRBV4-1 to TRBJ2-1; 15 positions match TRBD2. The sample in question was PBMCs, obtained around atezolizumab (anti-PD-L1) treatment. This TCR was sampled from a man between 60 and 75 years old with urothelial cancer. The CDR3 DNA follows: TGCGCCAGCAGCCAAGATGGACTAGCGGGGGGGGATGAGCAGTTCTTC. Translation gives CASSQDGLAGGDEQFF.